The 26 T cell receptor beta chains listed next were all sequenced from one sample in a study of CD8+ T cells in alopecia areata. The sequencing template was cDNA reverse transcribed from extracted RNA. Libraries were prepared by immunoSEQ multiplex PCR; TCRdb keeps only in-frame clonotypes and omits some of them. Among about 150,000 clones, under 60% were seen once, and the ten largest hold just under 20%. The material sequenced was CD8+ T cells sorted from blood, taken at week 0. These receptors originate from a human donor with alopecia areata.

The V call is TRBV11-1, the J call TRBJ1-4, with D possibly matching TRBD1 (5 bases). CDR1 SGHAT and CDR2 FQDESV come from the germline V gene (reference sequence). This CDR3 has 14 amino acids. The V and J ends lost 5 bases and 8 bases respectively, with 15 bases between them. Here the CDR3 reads CASSLRDYEEKLFF. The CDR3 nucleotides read TGTGCCAGCAGCCTTCGGGACTACGAGGAAAAACTGTTTTTT.

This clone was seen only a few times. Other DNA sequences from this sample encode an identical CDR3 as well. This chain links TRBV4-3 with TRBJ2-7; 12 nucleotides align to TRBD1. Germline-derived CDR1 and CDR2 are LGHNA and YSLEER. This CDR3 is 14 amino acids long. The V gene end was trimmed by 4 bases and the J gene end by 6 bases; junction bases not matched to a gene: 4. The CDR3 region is CASSPGTGGSEQYF. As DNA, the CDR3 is TGCGCCAGCAGCCCCGGGACAGGGGGCTCCGAGCAGTACTTC.

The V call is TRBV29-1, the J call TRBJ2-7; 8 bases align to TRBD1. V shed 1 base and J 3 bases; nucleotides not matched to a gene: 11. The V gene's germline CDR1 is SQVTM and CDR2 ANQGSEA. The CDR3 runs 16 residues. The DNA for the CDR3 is TGCAGCGTTGAAGCCCCAAATGGACAGGGCAACTACGAGCAGTACTTC. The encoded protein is CSVEAPNGQGNYEQYF.

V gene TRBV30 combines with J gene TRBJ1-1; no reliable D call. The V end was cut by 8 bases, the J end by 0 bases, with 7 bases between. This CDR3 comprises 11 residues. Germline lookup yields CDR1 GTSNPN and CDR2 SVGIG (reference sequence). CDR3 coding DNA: TGTGCCACCCGAATGAACACTGAAGCTTTCTTT. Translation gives CATRMNTEAFF.

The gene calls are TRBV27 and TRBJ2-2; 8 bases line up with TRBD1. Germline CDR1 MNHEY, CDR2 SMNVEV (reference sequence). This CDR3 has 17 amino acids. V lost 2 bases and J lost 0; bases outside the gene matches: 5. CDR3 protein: CASSLRAGGANTGELFF. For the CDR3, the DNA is TGTGCCAGCAGTTTAAGGGCAGGGGGCGCGAACACCGGGGAGCTGTTTTTT.

CDR3 nucleotide sequence: TGTGCCAGCAGCGGGGACAAGCAGTACTTC. Translated: CASSGDKQYF. This sequence joins TRBV25-1 and TRBJ2-7; tentative D call: TRBD1 (6 bases). V lost 6 bases and J 8 bases, leaving 8 bases between the germline ends. The CDR3 is 10 amino acids. Germline CDR1 and CDR2: MGHDK and SYGVNS.

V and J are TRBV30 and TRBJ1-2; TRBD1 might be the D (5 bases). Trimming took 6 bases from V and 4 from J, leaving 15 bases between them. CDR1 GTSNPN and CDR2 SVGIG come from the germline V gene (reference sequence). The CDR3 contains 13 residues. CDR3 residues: CACRDRNSYGYTF. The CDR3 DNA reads TGTGCCTGTCGGGACCGTAATAGCTATGGCTACACCTTC.

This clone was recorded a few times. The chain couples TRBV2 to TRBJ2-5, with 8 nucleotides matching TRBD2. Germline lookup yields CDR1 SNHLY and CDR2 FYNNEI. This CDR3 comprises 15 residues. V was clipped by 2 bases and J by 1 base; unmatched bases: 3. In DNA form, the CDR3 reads TGTGCCAGCAGTGAATCCCTAGCGGGCCAAGAGACCCAGTACTTC. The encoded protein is CASSESLAGQETQYF.

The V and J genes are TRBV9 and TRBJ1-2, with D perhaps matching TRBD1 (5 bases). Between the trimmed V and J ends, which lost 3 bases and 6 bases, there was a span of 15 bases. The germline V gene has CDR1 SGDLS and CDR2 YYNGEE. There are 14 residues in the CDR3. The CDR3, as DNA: TGTGCCAGCAGCGGGGACTTGACCGCGGATGGCTACACCTTC. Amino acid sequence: CASSGDLTADGYTF.

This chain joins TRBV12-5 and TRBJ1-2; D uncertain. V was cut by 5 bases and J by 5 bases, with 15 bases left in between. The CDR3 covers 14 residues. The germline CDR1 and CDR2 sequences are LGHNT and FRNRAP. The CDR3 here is CASGPTDGPYGYTF. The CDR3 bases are TGTGCTAGTGGTCCCACAGACGGCCCTTATGGCTACACCTTC. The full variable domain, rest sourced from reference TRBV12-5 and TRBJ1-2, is DARVTQTPRHKVTEMGQEVTMRCQPILGHNTVFWYRQTMMQGLELLAYFRNRAPLDDSGMPKDRFSAEMPDATLATLKIQPSEPRDSAVYFCASGPTDGPYGYTFGSGTRLTVV.

The CDR3 reads CASSSPTSEGTYEQYF. The CDR3 DNA follows: TGCGCCAGCAGCTCCCCCACCTCAGAGGGTACCTACGAGCAGTACTTC. This chain joins TRBV5-1 and TRBJ2-7; tentative D call: TRBD2 (5 bases). Trimming took 3 bases from V and 2 from J, leaving 18 bases between them. This CDR3 contains 16 residues. Germline loops: CDR1 SGHRS, CDR2 YFSETQ. Filled out from reference TRBV5-1 and TRBJ2-7, the complete variable domain reads KAGVTQTPRYLIKTRGQQVTLSCSPISGHRSVSWYQQTPGQGLQFLFEYFSETQRNKGNFPGRFSGRQFSNSRSEMNVSTLELGDSALYLCASSSPTSEGTYEQYFGPGTRLTVT.

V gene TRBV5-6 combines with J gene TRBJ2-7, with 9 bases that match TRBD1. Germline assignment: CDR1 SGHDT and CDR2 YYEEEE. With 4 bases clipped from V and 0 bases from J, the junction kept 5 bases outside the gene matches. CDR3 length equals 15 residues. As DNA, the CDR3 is TGTGCCAGCAGCCACGAGACAGGGGGCTCCTACGAGCAGTACTTC. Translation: CASSHETGGSYEQYF.

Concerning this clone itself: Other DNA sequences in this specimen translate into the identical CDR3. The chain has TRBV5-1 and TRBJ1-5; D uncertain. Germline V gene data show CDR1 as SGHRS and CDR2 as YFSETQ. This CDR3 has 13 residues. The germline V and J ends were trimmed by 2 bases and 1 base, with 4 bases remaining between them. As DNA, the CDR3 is TGCGCCAGCAGCTTAGGAAGCAATCAGCCCCAGCATTTT. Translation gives CASSLGSNQPQHF.

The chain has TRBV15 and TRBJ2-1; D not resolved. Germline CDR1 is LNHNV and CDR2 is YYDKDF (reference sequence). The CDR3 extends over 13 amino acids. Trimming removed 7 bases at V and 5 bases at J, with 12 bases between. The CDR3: CATKQAGHNEQFF. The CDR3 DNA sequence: TGTGCCACCAAGCAGGCAGGCCACAATGAGCAGTTCTTC.

DNA of the CDR3: TGTGCCAGCAGCTTACAGGGTCGAGCTTTCTTT. It is translated as CASSLQGRAFF. The J gene is TRBJ1-1, the V gene TRBV7-9; tentative D call: TRBD1 (5 bases). V was cut by 2 bases and J by 10 bases, with 8 bases left in between. Germline CDR1 reads SEHNR; CDR2 reads FQNEAQ (reference sequence). The CDR3 sequence is 11 residues long.

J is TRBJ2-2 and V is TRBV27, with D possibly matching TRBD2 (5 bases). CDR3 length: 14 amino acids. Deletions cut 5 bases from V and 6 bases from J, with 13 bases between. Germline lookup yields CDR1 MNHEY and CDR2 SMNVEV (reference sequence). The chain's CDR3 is CASSPNSDSGELFF. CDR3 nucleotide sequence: TGTGCCAGCAGTCCAAATAGCGATTCCGGGGAGCTGTTTTTT.

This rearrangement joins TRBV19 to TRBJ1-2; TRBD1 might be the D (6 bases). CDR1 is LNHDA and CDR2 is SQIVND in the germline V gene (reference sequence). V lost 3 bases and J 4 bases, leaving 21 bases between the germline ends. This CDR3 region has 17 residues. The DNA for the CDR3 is TGTGCCAGTAGTATCATCGACAGGAGAGGGTACCTCTATGGCTACACCTTC. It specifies CASSIIDRRGYLYGYTF.

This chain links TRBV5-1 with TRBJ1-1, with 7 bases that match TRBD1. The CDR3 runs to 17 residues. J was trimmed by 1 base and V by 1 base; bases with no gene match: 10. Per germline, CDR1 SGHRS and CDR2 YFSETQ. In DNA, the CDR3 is TGCGCCAGCAGCTTGAGGCTCCCGGGACAGAAGAACACTGAAGCTTTCTTT. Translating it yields CASSLRLPGQKNTEAFF.

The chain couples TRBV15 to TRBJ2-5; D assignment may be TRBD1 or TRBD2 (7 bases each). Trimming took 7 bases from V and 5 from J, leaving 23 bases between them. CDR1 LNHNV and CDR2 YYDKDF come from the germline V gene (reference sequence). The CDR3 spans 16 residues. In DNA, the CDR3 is TGTGCCACCACCGAGGGAGGGGGCAACTTTGAGGAGACCCAGTACTTC. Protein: CATTEGGGNFEETQYF.

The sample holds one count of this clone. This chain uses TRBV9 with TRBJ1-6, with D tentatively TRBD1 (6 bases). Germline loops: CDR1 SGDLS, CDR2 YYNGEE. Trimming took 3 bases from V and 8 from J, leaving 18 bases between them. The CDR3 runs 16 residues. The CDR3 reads CASSAATGQRDSPLHF. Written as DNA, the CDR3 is TGTGCCAGCAGCGCGGCAACGGGACAAAGGGATTCACCCCTCCACTTT.

The CDR3 here is CAWTRGGAEAFF. As DNA, the CDR3 is TGTGCCTGGACCAGGGGAGGGGCAGAAGCTTTCTTT. This chain uses TRBV30 with TRBJ1-1, with a weak D call TRBD1 (6 bases). The germline CDR1 and CDR2 sequences are GTSNPN and SVGIG (reference sequence). The V gene lost 4 bases and the J gene lost 8 bases, with 14 bases spanning the gap. The CDR3 loop spans 12 amino acids. Complete variable domain (other parts from reference TRBV30 and TRBJ1-1): SQTIHQWPATLVQPVGSPLSLECTVEGTSNPNLYWYRQAAGRGLQLLFYSVGIGQISSEVPQNLSASRPQDRQFILSSKKLLLSDSGFYLCAWTRGGAEAFFGQGTRLTVV.

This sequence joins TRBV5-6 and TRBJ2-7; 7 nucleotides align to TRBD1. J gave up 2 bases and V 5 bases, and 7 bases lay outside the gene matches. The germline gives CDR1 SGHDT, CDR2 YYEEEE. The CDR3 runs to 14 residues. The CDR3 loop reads CASRVQGSTYEQYF. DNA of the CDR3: TGTGCCAGCAGAGTACAGGGGTCTACCTACGAGCAGTACTTC.

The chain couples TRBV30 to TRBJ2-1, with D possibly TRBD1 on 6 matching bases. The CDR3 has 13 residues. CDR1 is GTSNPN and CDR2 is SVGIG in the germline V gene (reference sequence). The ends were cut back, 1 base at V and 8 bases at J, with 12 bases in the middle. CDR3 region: CAWSGDIGYEQFF. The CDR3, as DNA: TGTGCCTGGAGTGGGGACATAGGTTATGAGCAGTTCTTC.

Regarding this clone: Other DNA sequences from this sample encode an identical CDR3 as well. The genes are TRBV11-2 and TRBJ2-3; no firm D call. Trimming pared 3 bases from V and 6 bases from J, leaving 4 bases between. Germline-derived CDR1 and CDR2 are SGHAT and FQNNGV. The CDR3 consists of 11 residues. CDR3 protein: CASSFGDTQYF. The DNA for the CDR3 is TGTGCCAGCAGCTTCGGTGATACGCAGTATTTT.

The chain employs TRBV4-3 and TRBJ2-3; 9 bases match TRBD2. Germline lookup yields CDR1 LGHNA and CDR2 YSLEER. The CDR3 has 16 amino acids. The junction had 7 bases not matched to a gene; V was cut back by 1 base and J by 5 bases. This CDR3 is CASSQGVAGARDTQYF. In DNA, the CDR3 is TGCGCCAGCAGCCAAGGAGTAGCGGGGGCCAGAGATACGCAGTATTTT.

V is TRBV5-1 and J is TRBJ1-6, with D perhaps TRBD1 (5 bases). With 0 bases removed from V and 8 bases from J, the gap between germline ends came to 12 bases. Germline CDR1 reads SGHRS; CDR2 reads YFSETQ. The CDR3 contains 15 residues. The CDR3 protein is CASSLVGQGDSPLHF. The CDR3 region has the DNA TGCGCCAGCAGCTTGGTGGGCCAGGGCGATTCACCCCTCCACTTT.